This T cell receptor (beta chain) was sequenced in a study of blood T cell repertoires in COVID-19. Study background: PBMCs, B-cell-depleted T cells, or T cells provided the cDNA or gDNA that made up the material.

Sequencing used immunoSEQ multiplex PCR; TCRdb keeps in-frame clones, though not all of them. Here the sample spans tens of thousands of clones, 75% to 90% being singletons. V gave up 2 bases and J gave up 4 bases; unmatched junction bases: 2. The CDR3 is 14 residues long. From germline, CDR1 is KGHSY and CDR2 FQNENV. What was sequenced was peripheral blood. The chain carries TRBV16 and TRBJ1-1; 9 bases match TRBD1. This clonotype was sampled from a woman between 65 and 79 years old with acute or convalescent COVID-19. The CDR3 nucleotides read TGTGCCAGCAGCCAAACAGGGGGCTCCACTGAAGCTTTCTTT. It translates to CASSQTGGSTEAFF.